This passage covers 24 T cell receptor beta chains from one sample sequenced in a study of CD8 T cells in ankylosing spondylitis. Overall study findings and caveats: Characteristic, it appeared, of ankylosing spondylitis blood was a TCR beta motif of 7 or 8 highly homologous variants.

These receptors have no known antigen. One entry per CDR3 protein, called by TCRdb with MiXCR from the 5' RACE reads. The profile shows over 700,000 distinct CDR3 sequences, 15% to 20% of them singletons. Sequenced input: blood, either unsorted or a sorted T cell fraction (not recorded which). The receptors were sampled from a male donor with ankylosing spondylitis.

The CDR3 bases are TGCGCCAGCAGCCAAACAGGGGTGCTTTTCAATGAGCAGTTCTTC. Amino acid sequence: CASSQTGVLFNEQFF. The chain joins TRBV5-1 to TRBJ2-1, with 7 bases matching TRBD1. J gave up 6 bases and V 4 bases, and 10 bases lay outside the gene matches. Germline values: CDR1 SGHRS, CDR2 YFSETQ. This CDR3 has 15 amino acids.

This clonotype appeared a few times. The J gene is TRBJ2-7, the V gene TRBV18; D possibly corresponds to TRBD1 (5 bases). CDR1 KGHSH and CDR2 LQKENI come from the germline V gene. This CDR3 has 14 amino acids. V lost 6 bases and J lost 7, with 19 bases in between. The CDR3 nucleotides read TGTGCCAGCTCCCTAGATATTGGGGCTTTGGAGCAGTACTTC. This translates into CASSLDIGALEQYF.

This chain connects TRBV9 to TRBJ1-4; D not resolved. Germline values: CDR1 SGDLS, CDR2 YYNGEE. The length of the CDR3 is 15 residues. V was clipped by 4 bases and J by 0 bases, with 10 bases between them. CDR3 DNA sequence: TGTGCCAGCAGCAGCGGCCATGCAACTAATGAAAAACTGTTTTTT. Translated, it gives CASSSGHATNEKLFF.

The rearrangement joins TRBV14 to TRBJ2-1, with 8 bases aligning to TRBD1. This CDR3 spans 15 amino acids. V was pared by 4 bases and J by 3 bases, with 5 bases of the junction left unmatched. CDR1 SGHDN and CDR2 FVKESK come from the germline V gene. The chain's CDR3 is CASSRSGQVYNEQFF. CDR3 DNA: TGTGCCAGCAGCCGGTCGGGACAGGTCTACAATGAGCAGTTCTTC. Complete variable domain (other parts from reference TRBV14 and TRBJ2-1): EAGVTQFPSHSVIEKGQTVTLRCDPISGHDNLYWYRRVMGKEIKFLLHFVKESKQDESGMPNNRFLAERTGGTYSTLKVQPAELEDSGVYFCASSRSGQVYNEQFFGPGTRLTVL.

This clonotype has at least ten counts. The V gene is TRBV27, the J gene TRBJ2-7, with TRBD1 identical over 11 bases. Germline assignment: CDR1 MNHEY and CDR2 SMNVEV (reference sequence). With 3 bases clipped from V and 1 base from J, the junction kept 2 bases outside the gene matches. The CDR3 consists of 15 residues. The CDR3 loop reads CASSFGTGGSYEQYF. DNA of the CDR3: TGTGCCAGCAGTTTCGGGACAGGGGGTTCCTACGAGCAGTACTTC.

This clonotype was seen only a few times. The chain couples TRBV5-1 to TRBJ1-3, with D uncertain. In germline, CDR1 is SGHRS, CDR2 YFSETQ. The CDR3 contains 14 residues. V gave up 6 bases and J gave up 4 bases, with 14 bases separating them. The chain's CDR3 is CASKPLGSGNTIYF. CDR3 nucleotide sequence: TGCGCCAGCAAGCCCCTGGGTTCGGGAAACACCATATATTTT.

V is TRBV5-1 and J is TRBJ2-5, with no clear D. The CDR3 sequence is 16 residues long. CDR1 is SGHRS and CDR2 is YFSETQ in the germline V gene. The V and J ends lost 4 bases and 1 base respectively, with 17 bases between them. The CDR3 DNA reads as TGCGCCAGCAGCCTGCAGCGTACGGGCGGCCAAGAGACCCAGTACTTC. Its translation: CASSLQRTGGQETQYF.

This chain joins TRBV24-1 and TRBJ1-1; TRBD1 is a possible D gene (6 bases). The V gene's germline CDR1 is KGHDR and CDR2 SFDVKD. The V gene lost 4 bases and the J gene lost 1 base, with 6 bases spanning the gap. This CDR3 spans 13 amino acids. DNA for the CDR3: TGTGCCACCAGTGAAGGGGGGAACACTGAAGCTTTCTTT. Amino acid sequence: CATSEGGNTEAFF.

This clonotype was seen only a few times. This CDR3 reads CASSSISGTGEETQYF. In DNA, the CDR3 is TGTGCCAGCAGTTCGATTTCCGGGACAGGGGAAGAGACCCAGTACTTC. The V gene is TRBV6-2 or TRBV6-3, the J gene TRBJ2-5; 10 bases fit TRBD1. This CDR3 comprises 16 residues. Losses at the gene ends were 4 bases for V and 3 bases for J; bases not matched to a gene: 8. Germline-derived CDR1 and CDR2 are MNHEY and SVGEGT.

The chain recombines TRBV14 with TRBJ2-3; perhaps D is TRBD1 or TRBD2 (5 bases each). CDR3 size: 12 residues. Trimming removed 4 bases at V and 8 bases at J, with 10 bases between. CDR1 is SGHDN, CDR2 FVKESK, per germline. The CDR3 DNA reads as TGTGCCAGCAGCCTCGGGGCCCCTACGCAGTATTTT. Amino acid sequence: CASSLGAPTQYF.

As for this clonotype: Germline and junction disagree at one end, which may indicate a read error. This chain joins TRBV3-1 and TRBJ1-1; possibly TRBD1 for D (6 bases). CDR1 and CDR2 from the germline V gene are LGHDT and YNNKEL (reference sequence). The CDR3 has 14 amino acids. The CDR3 is CASSLRGAYTGAFF. In DNA form, the CDR3 reads TGTGCCAGCAGCCTTAGGGGGGCATACACTGGAGCTTTCTTT.

The chain employs TRBV12-3 or TRBV12-4 and TRBJ2-1; D ambiguous. CDR3 size: 12 residues. Trimming pared 2 bases from V and 5 bases from J, leaving 4 bases between. The CDR3 region has the DNA TGTGCCAGCAGTTTACCAAACAATGAGCAGTTCTTC. It encodes CASSLPNNEQFF.

The CDR3: CSAKTSGNEQFF. The CDR3 DNA is TGCAGTGCTAAGACTAGCGGGAATGAGCAGTTCTTC. The V call is TRBV20-1, the J call TRBJ2-1, with 10 positions matching TRBD2. The CDR3 is made up of 12 amino acids. The V gene's germline CDR1 is DFQATT and CDR2 SNEGSKA (reference sequence). The V gene end was trimmed by 4 bases and the J gene end by 7 bases; junction bases not matched to a gene: 1.

The table lists this clonotype with a few counts. The J gene is TRBJ1-1, the V gene TRBV18; no reliable D call. Germline V gives CDR1 KGHSH, CDR2 LQKENI. The CDR3 runs to 16 residues. V lost 5 bases to trimming and J lost 4 bases, with 20 bases between them. The CDR3 region is CASSSRGDGRSTEAFF. The DNA for the CDR3 is TGTGCCAGCTCATCACGGGGAGATGGGCGTAGCACTGAAGCTTTCTTT.

V usage is TRBV20-1 and J usage is TRBJ2-7; possible D gene TRBD2, 6 bases. Germline V CDR1 and CDR2: DFQATT, SNEGSKA (reference sequence). V lost 3 bases, J lost 0 bases, and 15 bases lay in between. CDR3 length: 15 residues. In DNA, the CDR3 is TGCAGTGCTAGTGTATCCGGCGGGAACTCCTACGAGCAGTACTTC. Amino acid sequence: CSASVSGGNSYEQYF.

V usage is TRBV4-1 and J usage is TRBJ2-3, with 13 bases that match TRBD2. CDR1 is MGHRA and CDR2 is YSYEKL in the germline V gene. The CDR3 totals 16 residues. The V gene end was trimmed by 4 bases and the J gene end by 5 bases; junction bases not matched to a gene: 6. The CDR3 coding sequence is TGCGCCAGCAGCCTGGGACTAGCGGGGCTCGGAGATACGCAGTATTTT. Its protein is CASSLGLAGLGDTQYF.

The J gene is TRBJ2-3, the V gene TRBV7-2, with a tentative D call TRBD2 (5 bases). The CDR3 contains 16 residues. V lost 1 base and J lost 2, with 13 bases in between. Germline CDR1 and CDR2: SGHTA and FQGNSA. CDR3 sequence reads: CASSLGSGLNTDTQYF. In DNA, the CDR3 is TGTGCCAGCAGCTTAGGCTCCGGACTCAACACAGATACGCAGTATTTT.

This clonotype showed up just a few times. This chain joins TRBV5-1 and TRBJ2-7, with TRBD1 identical over 9 bases. Trimming at V came to 0 bases and at J to 4 bases, leaving 5 bases not matched to a gene. Germline loops: CDR1 SGHRS, CDR2 YFSETQ. The CDR3 has 15 residues. The CDR3 DNA reads TGCGCCAGCAGCTTGGAGGGACAGGGTGGGTACGAGCAGTACTTC. The encoded protein is CASSLEGQGGYEQYF.

The CDR3 coding sequence is TGTGCCACCCGTGGGGATGCAAACGAGCAGTACTTC. Protein product: CATRGDANEQYF. J is TRBJ2-7 and V is TRBV10-3; D gene ambiguous. The CDR3 is made up of 12 amino acids. Trimming took off 10 bases at V and 5 bases at J, with 15 bases between the two ends. Germline CDR1 is ENHRY and CDR2 is SYGVKD.

This clonotype was counted only a few times. The V gene is TRBV7-3, the J gene TRBJ2-2; 10 bases map to TRBD1. The CDR3 has 18 amino acids. V lost 4 bases to trimming and J lost 8 bases; unmatched junction nucleotides: 16. The germline CDR1 and CDR2 sequences are SGHTA and FQGTGA. The CDR3, as DNA: TGTGCCAGCAGCTCCCACCTCTGGGACAGGGGACCTGCTGGGGAGCTGTTTTTT. Translated: CASSSHLWDRGPAGELFF.

V and J are TRBV27 and TRBJ1-5; possibly TRBD1 for D (6 bases). CDR1 is MNHEY, CDR2 SMNVEV, per germline (reference sequence). Trimming removed 9 bases at V and 2 bases at J, with 14 bases between. CDR3 length equals 14 residues. The CDR3 DNA sequence: TGTGCCAGTACAAGCGCAGGGGGCAATCAGCCCCAGCATTTT. The encoded protein is CASTSAGGNQPQHF.

The rearrangement joins TRBV20-1 to TRBJ2-1; D is undetermined. CDR3 length: 13 residues. V shed 7 bases and J shed 9 bases, with 19 bases lying between them. The V gene's germline CDR1 is DFQATT and CDR2 SNEGSKA (reference sequence). CDR3 region: CSVKSPARGEQFF. The CDR3 nucleotides are TGCAGTGTTAAGTCTCCGGCGAGAGGTGAGCAGTTCTTC.

The chain combines TRBV15 with TRBJ1-5, with a weak D call TRBD1 (5 bases). Germline assignment: CDR1 LNHNV and CDR2 YYDKDF (reference sequence). This CDR3 is built from 15 residues. V dropped 1 base and J dropped 5 bases, with 12 bases sitting between them. The CDR3 reads CATSRAFQGDQPQHF. The CDR3 DNA is TGTGCCACCAGCAGAGCTTTTCAGGGTGATCAGCCCCAGCATTTT. Based on the CDR3 plus reference TRBV15 and TRBJ1-5, the full variable domain is DAMVIQNPRYQVTQFGKPVTLSCSQTLNHNVMYWYQQKSSQAPKLLFHYYDKDFNNEADTPDNFQSRRPNTSFCFLDIRSPGLGDTAMYLCATSRAFQGDQPQHFGDGTRLSIL.

This clonotype turned up a few times. This rearrangement joins TRBV6-6 to TRBJ1-2, with D uncertain. The CDR3 totals 13 residues. V was shortened by 6 bases and J by 4 bases, with 12 bases between the two germline ends. Germline-derived CDR1 and CDR2 are MNHNY and SVGAGI (reference sequence). CDR3 coding DNA: TGTGCCAGCAGCCCTCCGGAACCCTATGGCTACACCTTC. It is translated as CASSPPEPYGYTF.